Following are 15 T cell receptor beta chains from one sample sequenced in a study of regulatory T cells in long-lasting Graves disease. Noted time point: newly diagnosed GD, antithyroid drugs for less than 3 months. PBMC RNA served as the TCR library source. Arm-PCR of CDR3 regions with iRepertoire HTBI primers generated TCR beta libraries. TCRdb re-called the multiplex PCR reads with MiXCR, one entry per CDR3 protein. The repertoire includes about 540,000 distinct CDR3 sequences, around an eighth of them detected once, and approximately 9.3% sits in the top ten. In addition, the sample was reused for a study of T cells in Graves' hyperthyroidism and ophthalmopathy.

The specimen comprised peripheral blood mononuclear cells (PBMCs), sampled at new diagnosis, from a patient treated with antithyroid drugs. The receptors here all came from a man under 40 with Graves disease.

This rearrangement joins TRBV27 to TRBJ2-7; 10 nucleotides align to TRBD1. The junction had 4 bases not matched to a gene; V was cut back by 5 bases and J by 0 bases. This CDR3 region has 15 residues. CDR1 is MNHEY, CDR2 SMNVEV, per germline (reference sequence). The CDR3 loop is CASSKRTGGSYEQYF. CDR3 DNA: TGTGCCAGCAGTAAGAGGACAGGGGGCTCCTACGAGCAGTACTTC.

This clonotype was detected many times. The chain links TRBV7-8 to TRBJ2-7, with TRBD2 matching 10 bases. This CDR3 region has 17 residues. CDR1 and CDR2 from the germline V gene are SGHVS and FQNEAQ. V trimming: 2 bases; J trimming: 6 bases; junction bases outside the gene matches: 13. The CDR3 nucleotides are TGTGCCAGCAGCTTAACTAGCGGGACCGTCCGAGGGGGCGAGCAGTACTTC. It codes for CASSLTSGTVRGGEQYF.

The table lists this clonotype with many counts. The J gene is TRBJ2-1, the V gene TRBV27; possibly TRBD1 for D (5 bases). Looked up from germline, CDR1 is MNHEY and CDR2 is SMNVEV (reference sequence). The CDR3 runs to 11 residues. The V gene lost 6 bases and the J gene lost 9 bases, with 9 bases spanning the gap. CDR3 in amino acids: CASRAGFEQFF. The CDR3 DNA reads TGTGCCAGCAGGGCAGGGTTTGAGCAGTTCTTC.

This clonotype occurred many times. The J gene is TRBJ2-7, the V gene TRBV27, with 12 bases that match TRBD2. The CDR3 spans 14 residues. With 7 bases clipped from V and 3 bases from J, the junction kept 4 bases outside the gene matches. Germline V CDR1 and CDR2: MNHEY, SMNVEV (reference sequence). For the CDR3, the DNA is TGTGCCAGCACCAGACTAGCGGGAGACTACGAGCAGTACTTC. Its translation: CASTRLAGDYEQYF.

The V and J genes are TRBV28 and TRBJ2-1; 10 positions match TRBD2. The V and J ends lost 5 bases and 4 bases, in that order; junction bases with no gene match: 5. The germline V gene has CDR1 MDHEN and CDR2 SYDVKM. This CDR3 comprises 15 residues. CDR3 sequence (DNA): TGTGCCAGCAGTGTCCTAGCGGGGGATTACAATGAGCAGTTCTTC. Translating it yields CASSVLAGDYNEQFF.

The V gene is TRBV2, the J gene TRBJ2-5, with a tentative D call TRBD2 (6 bases). The CDR3 sequence is 16 residues long. Trimming left V 6 bases short and J 4 bases short, with 21 bases between. Germline V gene data show CDR1 as SNHLY and CDR2 as FYNNEI. DNA for the CDR3: TGTGCCAGCAGCGTGGGGGGAGTCCGGGGCAGAGAGACCCAGTACTTC. It encodes CASSVGGVRGRETQYF. Filled out from reference TRBV2 and TRBJ2-5, the complete variable domain reads EPEVTQTPSHQVTQMGQEVILRCVPISNHLYFYWYRQILGQKVEFLVSFYNNEISEKSEIFDDQFSVERPDGSNFTLKIRSTKLEDSAMYFCASSVGGVRGRETQYFGPGTRLLVL.

In its sample, this clonotype was seen many times. The rearrangement joins TRBV12-3 or TRBV12-4 to TRBJ2-2; 12 nucleotides line up with TRBD2. Losses at the gene ends were 2 bases for V and 7 bases for J; bases not matched to a gene: 5. The CDR3 extends over 16 amino acids. The CDR3 region is CASSLTSGRRDGELFF. CDR3 sequence (DNA): TGTGCCAGCAGTTTAACTAGCGGGAGGAGGGACGGGGAGCTGTTTTTT.

This clonotype was observed a handful of times. The genes are TRBV7-9 and TRBJ1-2; D is undetermined. V lost 2 bases to trimming and J lost 5 bases, with 15 bases between them. Germline V CDR1 and CDR2: SEHNR, FQNEAQ (reference sequence). The CDR3 has 15 residues. In DNA, the CDR3 is TGTGCCAGCAGCTTACTCAGCCGGAATCGTTATGGCTACACCTTC. It is translated as CASSLLSRNRYGYTF.

Ten or more counts support this clonotype. The chain combines TRBV20-1 with TRBJ2-5; D is possibly TRBD2 (5 bases). Germline CDR1 reads DFQATT; CDR2 reads SNEGSKA (reference sequence). The V end lost 0 bases, the J end lost 2 bases, and 25 bases lay between the germline ends. CDR3 length: 19 amino acids. The CDR3 reads CSARDLGASEAEPQETQYF. The CDR3 region has the DNA TGCAGTGCTAGAGATCTGGGAGCTTCCGAAGCAGAGCCACAAGAGACCCAGTACTTC.

This clonotype was seen more than once but under ten times. V usage is TRBV4-2 and J usage is TRBJ2-3; 7 bases are shared with TRBD2. The CDR3 loop spans 18 amino acids. Germline V lookup: CDR1 LGHNA, CDR2 YNFKEQ. V lost 2 bases to trimming and J lost 6 bases; unmatched junction nucleotides: 17. As DNA, the CDR3 is TGTGCCAGCAGCCAAACTATAAGTACGGGGGGTTCAAGGGATACGCAGTATTTT. As protein: CASSQTISTGGSRDTQYF.

Written as DNA, the CDR3 is TGCGCCAGCAGCGAGGGACTAGCGGGTAGATACACAGATACGCAGTATTTT. Protein product: CASSEGLAGRYTDTQYF. The chain recombines TRBV5-1 with TRBJ2-3; 12 bases are shared with TRBD2. The CDR3 runs to 17 residues. V trimming: 4 bases; J trimming: 2 bases; junction bases outside the gene matches: 8. Germline CDR1 and CDR2: SGHRS and YFSETQ.

As for this clonotype: The junction shows a germline mismatch at one end, possibly a read error. This sequence joins TRBV12-3 or TRBV12-4 and TRBJ2-1; D possibly corresponds to TRBD2 (6 bases). The CDR3 length is 13 residues. In nucleotides, the CDR3 is TGTGCCAGCGGTTTAGGGGAGGAAGGTGAGCAGTTCTTC. Its protein product is CASGLGEEGEQFF.

This clonotype was seen many times. The chain uses TRBV7-9 and TRBJ1-1, with a possible D match to TRBD1 (5 bases). This CDR3 is 13 amino acids long. CDR1 and CDR2 from the germline V gene are SEHNR and FQNEAQ (reference sequence). V was pared by 6 bases and J by 1 base, with 9 bases between. CDR3 coding DNA: TGTGCCAGCAGTCGGGACGGGAACACTGAAGCTTTCTTT. It is translated as CASSRDGNTEAFF.

This clonotype was detected ten times or more. The genes are TRBV11-2 and TRBJ2-1; D is unclear. The germline CDR1 and CDR2 sequences are SGHAT and FQNNGV. The CDR3 length is 14 residues. The V end lost 0 bases, the J end lost 4 bases, and 7 bases lay between the germline ends. CDR3 sequence: CASSLDSLYNEQFF. The CDR3, as DNA: TGTGCCAGCAGCTTAGATTCATTGTACAATGAGCAGTTCTTC.

This clonotype was observed many times. The CDR3 DNA is TGTGCCAGCGAAAAGGGGCGCGAGCAGTACTTC. Protein sequence: CASEKGREQYF. The J gene is TRBJ2-7, the V gene TRBV6-1; D is perhaps TRBD1 (5 bases). Trimming removed 8 bases from V and 6 bases from J, with 11 bases in between. From germline, CDR1 is MNHNS and CDR2 SASEGT. The CDR3 sequence is 11 residues long.